This T cell receptor beta chain was observed in a study of blood T cell repertoires in COVID-19. Study background: Some COVID-19 samples were acute and others convalescent; all came from the United States, Italy and Spain. From T cells, B-cell-depleted T cells, or PBMCs came the material, which was cDNA or gDNA.

How the authors handled the data: Reference gene primer amplification yielded estimated nucleated cell counts. TCRdb keeps only in-frame clones here, not all; method: immunoSEQ multiplex PCR. V and J calls and clone size are given by that table; D and trimming were obtained from the DNA. Of some 130,000 clones detected, roughly 80% appear once; the ten largest clones hold approximately 9.9%. CDR1 is MNHNS and CDR2 is SASEGT in the germline V gene. V trimming: 3 bases; J trimming: 2 bases; junction bases outside the gene matches: 5. This CDR3 has 15 amino acids. V is TRBV6-1 and J is TRBJ2-5; 8 nucleotides line up with TRBD1. This TCR came from a man aged 55 to 70 who had recovered from COVID-19. The sequencing input was peripheral blood. CDR3 residues: CASSDGQGLQETQYF. The CDR3 DNA reads as TGTGCCAGCAGTGATGGACAGGGCCTTCAAGAGACCCAGTACTTC.